The rows below give T cell receptor beta chains drawn from one sample of a study of Ad26.COV2.S vaccination and SARS-CoV-2 variants. The repertoire was sequenced with immunoSEQ multiplex PCR; TCRdb's copy has only in-frame clones and lacks some. The profile shows roughly 270,000 clones, around 87% of them singletons. The sequences come from peripheral blood, collected in a trial of Ad26.COV2.S vaccine versus placebo. The receptors here all came from a person between 18 and 65 years old who received the Ad26.COV2.S COVID-19 vaccine or a placebo. Both conserved end residues are part of each CDR3. The order of the fields is V gene, clone size, D gene, J gene, CDR3 DNA, CDR3 protein. D genes are given only for firm matches. Clone size is stated in some rows and not others, as once, few, many or a class when expanded.

V gene: TRBV11-2
clone size: few
D gene: TRBD1
J gene: TRBJ2-3
CDR3 DNA: TGTGCCAGCAGCACAGGACAGGGAAGCACAGATACGCAGTATTTT
CDR3 protein: CASSTGQGSTDTQYF

V gene: TRBV5-1
clone size: NA
D gene: NA
J gene: TRBJ1-1
CDR3 DNA: TGCGCCAGCAGCTTGTTAAGGCAGGGAGAAGCTTTCTTT
CDR3 protein: CASSLLRQGEAFF

V gene: TRBV12-3/TRBV12-4
clone size: NA
D gene: NA
J gene: TRBJ1-2
CDR3 DNA: TGTGCCAGCAGCCAGGGGAGGCATCCGGGCTACACCTTC
CDR3 protein: CASSQGRHPGYTF

V gene: TRBV4-3
clone size: NA
D gene: NA
J gene: TRBJ2-5
CDR3 DNA: TGCGCCAGCAGCCAAGGGACGGCTGCACAAGAGACCCAGTACTTC
CDR3 protein: CASSQGTAAQETQYF

V gene: TRBV6-5
clone size: NA
D gene: NA
J gene: TRBJ1-2
CDR3 DNA: TGTGCCAGCAGTTACAGTGGGGGGGGATATGGCTACACCTTC
CDR3 protein: CASSYSGGGYGYTF

V gene: TRBV7-9
clone size: NA
D gene: TRBD1
J gene: TRBJ1-6
CDR3 DNA: TGTGCCAGCAGCTTGGGGACAGGGGATTCACCCCTCCACTTT
CDR3 protein: CASSLGTGDSPLHF

V gene: TRBV19
clone size: NA
D gene: NA
J gene: TRBJ1-2
CDR3 DNA: TGTGCCAGTAGTTCCGACAGGAACTATGGCTACACCTTC
CDR3 protein: CASSSDRNYGYTF

V gene: TRBV5-1
clone size: medium-sized
D gene: NA
J gene: TRBJ2-7
CDR3 DNA: TGCGCCAGCAGCTTGGTTGGAAAAGAGCAGTACTTC
CDR3 protein: CASSLVGKEQYF

V gene: TRBV5-1
clone size: NA
D gene: NA
J gene: TRBJ1-2
CDR3 DNA: TGCGCCAGCAGCCCCGGGACTAACTATGGCTACACCTTC
CDR3 protein: CASSPGTNYGYTF

V gene: TRBV11-2
clone size: NA
D gene: NA
J gene: TRBJ2-7
CDR3 DNA: TGTGCCAGCAGCCCCCTCGGGACGACCCCCTCCTACGAGCAGTACTTC
CDR3 protein: CASSPLGTTPSYEQYF

V gene: TRBV28
clone size: NA
D gene: NA
J gene: TRBJ2-7
CDR3 DNA: TGTGCCAGCGGCTCAGGGCTCACCTACGAGCAGTACTTC
CDR3 protein: CASGSGLTYEQYF

V gene: TRBV4-1
clone size: NA
D gene: NA
J gene: TRBJ2-5
CDR3 DNA: TGCGCCAGCAGCGGGGCAGGCGCGGGCCAAGAGACCCAGTACTTC
CDR3 protein: CASSGAGAGQETQYF